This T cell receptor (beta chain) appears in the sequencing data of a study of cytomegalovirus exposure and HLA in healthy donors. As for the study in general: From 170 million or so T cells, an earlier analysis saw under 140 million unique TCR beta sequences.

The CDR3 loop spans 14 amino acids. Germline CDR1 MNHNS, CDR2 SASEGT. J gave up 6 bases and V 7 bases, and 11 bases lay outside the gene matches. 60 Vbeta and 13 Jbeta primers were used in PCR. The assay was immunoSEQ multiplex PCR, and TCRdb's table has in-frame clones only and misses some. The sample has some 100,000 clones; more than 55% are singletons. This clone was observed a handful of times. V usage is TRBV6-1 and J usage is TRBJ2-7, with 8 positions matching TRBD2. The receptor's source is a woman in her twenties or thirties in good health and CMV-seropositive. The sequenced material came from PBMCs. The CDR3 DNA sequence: TGTGCCAGCACCCCGGGGGGGGCGTCTCGCGAGCAGTACTTC. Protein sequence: CASTPGGASREQYF.